This TCR beta chain is from a study of blood T cell repertoires in COVID-19. On the study more broadly: Acute and convalescent COVID-19 specimens originated in the United States, Italy and Spain. T cells, B-cell-depleted T cells, or PBMCs provided the cDNA or gDNA that served as material.

Authors' analysis steps: Estimation of nucleated cell counts relied on the amplification of reference gene primers. TCRdb's table, derived via immunoSEQ multiplex PCR, lists solely in-frame clones and lacks some. That table gives V, J and clone size, and the DNA gave D and trimming. The table includes about 140,000 clones, 88% detected once. V dropped 3 bases and J dropped 9 bases, with 7 bases sitting between them. Germline CDR1 reads DFQATT; CDR2 reads SNEGSKA (reference sequence). The CDR3 consists of 10 residues. The sequencing input was peripheral blood. This rearrangement joins TRBV20-1 to TRBJ2-3; a possible D gene is TRBD2 (6 bases). The receptor's source is a woman in her sixties with acute or convalescent COVID-19. In DNA form, the CDR3 reads TGCAGTGCTAGTAGCGGAACGCAGTATTTT. It encodes CSASSGTQYF.